The 7 T cell receptor beta chains in this list originate from one sample, sequenced in a study of T-cell reconstitution after alpha-beta-depleted transplantation in children. The TCRbeta library incorporated unique molecular identifiers. TCRdb fed the PCR reads into MiXCR, producing one record per CDR3 protein. The data contain roughly 610,000 distinct CDR3 sequences, about 11% of them singletons. Sequencing was performed on PBMCs from the stem cell graft donor, taken from the stem cell graft. These receptors were obtained from a human donor who donated a stem cell graft to a child with acute myeloid leukemia.

This clonotype was counted ten times or more. This chain connects TRBV10-3 to TRBJ2-2; perhaps D is TRBD1 or TRBD2 (5 bases each). The CDR3 extends over 15 amino acids. Germline values: CDR1 ENHRY, CDR2 SYGVKD. Trimming cost V 3 bases and J 2 bases, with 10 bases left between them. In DNA, the CDR3 is TGTGCCATCAGTGAAGAGGGGAGAAACACCGGGGAGCTGTTTTTT. Translated, it gives CAISEEGRNTGELFF.

This clonotype came up a few times. CDR3 sequence (DNA): TGTGCCAGCAGCTTGATCAGGGGTACGGTCGATTCACCCCTCCACTTT. It translates to CASSLIRGTVDSPLHF. The gene calls are TRBV5-4 and TRBJ1-6, with D possibly being TRBD1 (6 bases). V was trimmed by 1 base and J by 8 bases, leaving 16 bases between them. CDR3 length: 16 amino acids. Germline V gives CDR1 SGHNT, CDR2 YYREEE (reference sequence).

This clonotype was seen more than once but under ten times. CDR3 in amino acids: CASRIGESPLHF. The CDR3 nucleotides are TGCGCCAGCAGAATAGGGGAATCACCCCTCCACTTT. The V and J genes are TRBV5-1 and TRBJ1-6, with D maybe TRBD1 (5 bases). V gave up 5 bases and J gave up 10 bases, with 10 bases separating them. This CDR3 is 12 amino acids long. The germline gives CDR1 SGHRS, CDR2 YFSETQ.

V gene TRBV5-6 combines with J gene TRBJ1-5, with D perhaps matching TRBD1 (5 bases). The CDR3 has 16 residues. Germline V gene lookup returns CDR1 SGHDT and CDR2 YYEEEE. V was shortened by 4 bases and J by 0 bases, with 14 bases between the two germline ends. The CDR3 loop is CASSRSGTDSNQPQHF. In DNA, the CDR3 is TGTGCCAGCAGCCGGTCCGGGACGGATAGCAATCAGCCCCAGCATTTT. The full variable domain, in which reference TRBV5-6 and TRBJ1-5 provide the parts outside the CDR3, is DAGVTQSPTHLIKTRGQQVTLRCSPKSGHDTVSWYQQALGQGPQFIFQYYEEEERQRGNFPDRFSGHQFPNYSSELNVNALLLGDSALYLCASSRSGTDSNQPQHFGDGTRLSIL.

In its sample, this clonotype was seen many times. The rearrangement joins TRBV20-1 to TRBJ1-2; 10 positions agree with TRBD1. The germline CDR1 and CDR2 sequences are DFQATT and SNEGSKA (reference sequence). The CDR3 loop spans 14 amino acids. The V gene end was trimmed by 0 bases and the J gene end by 7 bases; junction bases not matched to a gene: 5. The CDR3 DNA reads TGCAGTGCTAGAGAGGACAGGGGGAGTGGTGGCTACACCTTC. Its translation is CSAREDRGSGGYTF.

The gene calls are TRBV7-2 and TRBJ2-7; 8 nucleotides agree with TRBD2. V gave up 1 base and J gave up 9 bases; unmatched junction bases: 14. The CDR3 sequence is 16 residues long. The germline CDR1 and CDR2 sequences are SGHTA and FQGNSA. CDR3 nucleotides: TGTGCCAGCAGCTTAGGTTTTGCAGCGGGAGTGTATGGGCAGTACTTC. It encodes CASSLGFAAGVYGQYF.

This clonotype was found a few times. The chain combines TRBV5-1 with TRBJ2-3; 9 bases line up with TRBD2. Unmatched junction bases numbered 10, after V lost 1 base and J lost 4 bases. The germline CDR1 and CDR2 sequences are SGHRS and YFSETQ. CDR3 size: 17 residues. CDR3 sequence (DNA): TGCGCCAGCAGCTTGTATTGGGGTAGCGGGAGAGCAGATACGCAGTATTTT. Translated: CASSLYWGSGRADTQYF.